The entry below describes one T cell receptor (beta chain). The clone's antigen remains unknown. No clone much larger than this one lies a single base away; base qualities are absent. This sample is part of a study of blood T cell repertoires in COVID-19 (dated by TCRdb to 2019 to 2021). With regard to the full study: Samples covering the acute and convalescent phases of COVID-19 were provided by collaborators in the United States, Italy and Spain. The material from the prospective study consisted of cDNA or gDNA derived from T cells, B-cell-depleted T cells, or PBMCs. Deeply sampled blood TCRbeta repertoires from subjects exposed to, actively infected with, or recovered from COVID-19 were included in the dataset. The repertoires were released in a freely available public database meant as a resource for research on the immune response to SARS-CoV-2. The samples were drawn from the first 160 participants of the ongoing ImmuneRACE study and from 950 to 1,500 subjects provided by 6 global collaborators. A de-identified subject ID, COVID-19 status, age in years and sex were almost always included in the sample metadata. Where HLA class I and class II types were available, the types were taken from metadata supplied by the sample provider, not from assay-based typing.

The CDR3 contains 14 residues, cysteine and phenylalanine counted. Just the 42-base CDR3 DNA is kept, in frame starting at base 1. From the germline V gene, CDR1 is SGHRS and CDR2 is YFSETQ. Trimmed from V: 2 bases; trimmed from J: 4 bases; junction bases lacking a gene match: 5. TCRbeta CDR3 regions were amplified from genomic DNA by means of the immunoSEQ Assay, a bias-controlled multiplex PCR. Concerning the study's data processing: Within the assay, amplification of reference gene primers was used to estimate how many nucleated cells each sample contained. To quantify the absolute abundance of each unique TCRbeta CDR3 rearrangement, sequence reads were collapsed and filtered. Productive Simpson clonality was computed per sample as the square root of Simpson's diversity index over productive rearrangements. Held by TCRdb, this immuneACCESS table contains in-frame sequences only and omits some clones. Under half of the omission traces to an unresolved V gene where checked; the cause of the rest is unknown. V and J calls and clone size follow that table, whereas D and trimming were derived from the DNA. Within this sample are about 180,000 clones, with about 85% of them counted one time only. The top ten clonotypes cover roughly 2.9% of the sample.

Study-wide conclusions, independent of this receptor: How much clinical and demographic metadata was included differed by source and by participant, and the metadata was provided uncurated.

Whole blood was collected in K2EDTA tubes by collaborating institutions according to the institutions' own protocols. For TCRbeta analysis, collaborators shipped samples as frozen whole blood, isolated PBMCs, or DNA extracted from either of those sample types. This clonotype originated in a woman in her thirties with active or convalescent COVID-19. The V gene is TRBV5-1 and the J gene is TRBJ2-5, and TRBD2 matches 7 of the central bases. The sequencing input was peripheral blood. The CDR3 here reads CASSLTGGGETQYF. Read as DNA, the sequence is TGCGCCAGCAGCTTAACGGGAGGAGGAGAGACCCAGTACTTC.